These 30 T cell receptor beta chains share one sample of origin, sequenced in a study of siplizumab effects on memory and regulatory T cells. This table comes from immunoSEQ multiplex PCR, and its TCRdb copy is limited to in-frame clones, with some not included. The data show about 100,000 clones, with about 90% seen just once and 0.14% to 0.15% held by the top ten. Sample: CD4+ T cells sorted from blood. The receptors were gathered from a human donor in good health.

This CDR3 is CASSVGHNEKLFF. The DNA for the CDR3 is TGTGCCAGCAGCGTTGGACATAATGAAAAACTGTTTTTT. The chain couples TRBV9 to TRBJ1-4; maybe TRBD1 (5 bases). The CDR3 spans 13 residues. Deletions cut 2 bases from V and 4 bases from J, with 6 bases between. From germline, CDR1 is SGDLS and CDR2 YYNGEE.

The chain employs TRBV11-2 and TRBJ1-2, with D perhaps TRBD1 (5 bases). CDR1 is SGHAT, CDR2 FQNNGV, per germline. V was cut by 1 base and J by 4 bases, with 7 bases left in between. This CDR3 contains 13 residues. The CDR3 DNA reads TGTGCCAGCAGCTTAGCAGGGATCTATGGCTACACCTTC. Its protein product is CASSLAGIYGYTF.

The DNA of the CDR3 is TGTGCCAGCAGCGCAGACCCCGGGACTCTAACGCAGTATTTT. It codes for CASSADPGTLTQYF. This rearrangement joins TRBV5-4 to TRBJ2-3; possibly TRBD2 for D (6 bases). Germline V CDR1 and CDR2: SGHNT, YYREEE (reference sequence). V lost 4 bases and J lost 9, with 18 bases in between. The CDR3 loop spans 14 amino acids.

The chain combines TRBV6-5 with TRBJ1-5, with D hard to call. In germline, CDR1 is MNHEY, CDR2 SVGAGI. This CDR3 contains 14 residues. The V and J ends lost 0 bases and 5 bases respectively, with 8 bases between them. CDR3 DNA: TGTGCCAGCAGTTACTCGATGGGCCATCAGCCCCAGCATTTT. This codes for CASSYSMGHQPQHF.

The chain employs TRBV5-1 and TRBJ2-7; perhaps TRBD2 as D (6 bases). The CDR3 extends over 14 amino acids. The germline gives CDR1 SGHRS, CDR2 YFSETQ. The V gene lost 4 bases and the J gene lost 5 bases, with 16 bases spanning the gap. The CDR3 sequence: CASSLPSDRDEQYF. CDR3 coding DNA: TGCGCCAGCAGCCTGCCTAGCGACCGGGACGAGCAGTACTTC.

V gene TRBV5-1 combines with J gene TRBJ2-1; maybe TRBD2 (6 bases). The germline CDR1 and CDR2 sequences are SGHRS and YFSETQ. This CDR3 is 14 amino acids long. Trimming removed 3 bases from V and 3 bases from J, with 10 bases in between. The CDR3 DNA is TGCGCCAGCAGCTACCCGGGACTCTACAATGAGCAGTTCTTC. This codes for CASSYPGLYNEQFF.

The chain uses TRBV5-1 and TRBJ2-6; D is undetermined. V lost 2 bases and J 0 bases, leaving 6 bases between the germline ends. This CDR3 is 15 amino acids long. Germline V gene sequence: CDR1 SGHRS, CDR2 YFSETQ. The CDR3 nucleotides read TGCGCCAGCAGCTTCGACGGCTCTGGGGCCAACGTCCTGACTTTC. Translation gives CASSFDGSGANVLTF.

The gene calls are TRBV10-3 and TRBJ2-7; unclear D gene. This CDR3 has 13 amino acids. V lost 0 bases to trimming and J lost 11 bases, with 14 bases between them. Germline loops: CDR1 ENHRY, CDR2 SYGVKD. The CDR3 sequence is CAISESNSPPEYF. CDR3 coding DNA: TGTGCCATCAGTGAGTCGAATTCCCCTCCGGAGTACTTC.

The genes are TRBV5-1 and TRBJ1-1; D gene uncertain. CDR3 size: 16 residues. Germline loops: CDR1 SGHRS, CDR2 YFSETQ. V lost 3 bases to trimming and J lost 0 bases, with 15 bases between them. The CDR3 sequence is CASSSGVGMMNTEAFF. The CDR3 DNA is TGCGCCAGCAGCTCGGGAGTAGGCATGATGAACACTGAAGCTTTCTTT.

The chain uses TRBV19 and TRBJ1-5; a possible D gene is TRBD1 (6 bases). The CDR3 sequence is 15 residues long. The V end was cut by 1 base, the J end by 10 bases, with 17 bases between. Germline-derived CDR1 and CDR2 are LNHDA and SQIVND (reference sequence). CDR3 bases: TGTGCCAGTAGTATAGGGGGGGCTGGGATCAGCCCCCAGCATTTT. Residues: CASSIGGAGISPQHF.

The rearrangement links TRBV19 to TRBJ2-1, with 9 bases that match TRBD1. V shed 10 bases, J shed 8 bases, and the junction held 9 bases outside the gene matches. From germline, CDR1 is LNHDA and CDR2 SQIVND (reference sequence). The CDR3 sequence is 13 residues long. The CDR3 DNA sequence: TGTGCCACTGCGGACAGGGGCAATGATGAGCAGTTCTTC. Amino acids: CATADRGNDEQFF.

This chain joins TRBV19 and TRBJ2-6; the D is unclear. CDR3 size: 15 residues. Trimming removed 3 bases from V and 0 bases from J, with 6 bases in between. CDR1 is LNHDA and CDR2 is SQIVND in the germline V gene (reference sequence). The CDR3 loop reads CASSMGYSGANVLTF. For the CDR3, the DNA is TGTGCCAGTAGTATGGGGTACTCTGGGGCCAACGTCCTGACTTTC.

This clone appeared once. The V call is TRBV10-3, the J call TRBJ2-1; 8 bases match TRBD1. The CDR3 has 12 amino acids. V dropped 10 bases and J dropped 6; count of bases not matched to a gene: 5. Germline V gene data show CDR1 as ENHRY and CDR2 as SYGVKD. The CDR3 loop reads CATKTGGNEQFF. For the CDR3, the DNA is TGTGCCACCAAAACAGGGGGCAATGAGCAGTTCTTC.

V gene TRBV5-6 combines with J gene TRBJ1-6; D remains ambiguous. Germline assignment: CDR1 SGHDT and CDR2 YYEEEE. V lost 0 bases and J lost 3, with 10 bases in between. The CDR3 is made up of 16 amino acids. The CDR3 sequence is CASSLDGRRYNSPLHF. CDR3 in DNA: TGTGCCAGCAGCTTGGATGGACGCCGCTATAATTCACCCCTCCACTTT.

This chain connects TRBV18 to TRBJ2-3; D gene uncertain. The V and J ends lost 2 bases and 2 bases respectively, with 11 bases between them. The CDR3 consists of 15 residues. Germline CDR1 and CDR2: KGHSH and LQKENI. CDR3 in amino acids: CASSPNTPDTDTQYF. Here the CDR3 DNA reads TGTGCCAGCTCACCAAATACTCCCGACACAGATACGCAGTATTTT.

Here the CDR3 reads CASSKQGSQPQHF. For the CDR3, the DNA is TGTGCCAGCAGTAAACAGGGGAGTCAGCCCCAGCATTTT. The rearrangement joins TRBV6-6 to TRBJ1-5; 7 bases are shared with TRBD1. The CDR3 totals 13 residues. J was trimmed by 6 bases and V by 5 bases; bases with no gene match: 4. Germline CDR1 MNHNY, CDR2 SVGAGI (reference sequence).

The V gene is TRBV11-2, the J gene TRBJ2-7, with 8 bases fitting TRBD1. CDR3 length: 15 amino acids. After removal of 6 bases from V and 2 bases from J, the junction contained 9 bases not matched to a gene. Germline values: CDR1 SGHAT, CDR2 FQNNGV. This chain's CDR3 is CASSRIKDRAYEQYF. CDR3 bases: TGTGCCAGCAGTCGTATTAAGGACAGGGCCTACGAGCAGTACTTC.

The rearrangement uses TRBV5-1 and TRBJ1-3; TRBD1 is a possible D gene (5 bases). This CDR3 is 15 amino acids long. The V end lost 4 bases, the J end lost 2 bases, and 13 bases lay between the germline ends. In germline, CDR1 is SGHRS, CDR2 YFSETQ. CDR3 residues: CASSRDEGAGNTIYF. The CDR3, as DNA: TGCGCCAGCAGCCGAGATGAAGGGGCTGGAAACACCATATATTTT.

The rearrangement uses TRBV30 and TRBJ2-1; D is undetermined. Trimming stripped 0 bases from V and 9 bases from J, with 15 bases between. Germline assignment: CDR1 GTSNPN and CDR2 SVGIG (reference sequence). The CDR3 length is 14 residues. CDR3 DNA sequence: TGTGCCTGGAGTGTTCTAACTCCGCGAGGTGAGCAGTTCTTC. It translates to CAWSVLTPRGEQFF.

The V gene is TRBV5-1, the J gene TRBJ2-2; D is undetermined. V was trimmed by 4 bases and J by 4 bases, leaving 14 bases between them. The CDR3 is 15 residues long. Germline CDR1 SGHRS, CDR2 YFSETQ. The CDR3 bases are TGCGCCAGCAGCCCACTGCTGACGGCCACCGGGGAGCTGTTTTTT. Its translation: CASSPLLTATGELFF.

V usage is TRBV18 and J usage is TRBJ2-3, with 7 bases lining up with TRBD1. Germline CDR1 KGHSH, CDR2 LQKENI. The V and J ends lost 3 bases and 0 bases, in that order; junction bases with no gene match: 0. The CDR3 runs 14 residues. CDR3 region: CASSPDRSTDTQYF. Here the CDR3 DNA reads TGTGCCAGCTCACCGGACAGGAGCACAGATACGCAGTATTTT.

The chain carries TRBV19 and TRBJ1-5; D remains unclear. Trimming removed 6 bases at V and 0 bases at J, with 9 bases between. Looked up from germline, CDR1 is LNHDA and CDR2 is SQIVND (reference sequence). CDR3 length: 14 residues. This chain's CDR3 is CASRAQSSNQPQHF. Written as DNA, the CDR3 is TGTGCCAGTAGGGCCCAAAGTAGCAATCAGCCCCAGCATTTT.

In regard to this clone: Other nucleotide sequences from this sample produce the same CDR3. This chain uses TRBV5-8 with TRBJ2-7, with TRBD1 as a possible D gene (6 bases). V shed 3 bases and J shed 5 bases, with 15 bases lying between them. CDR1 is SGHTS, CDR2 YDEGEE, per germline. The CDR3 is made up of 14 amino acids. The CDR3 here is CASSSPPGAHEQYF. The CDR3 DNA follows: TGTGCCAGCAGCTCCCCTCCAGGGGCTCACGAGCAGTACTTC.

The chain joins TRBV6-6 to TRBJ1-3; no reliable D call. Trimming took off 2 bases at V and 5 bases at J, with 10 bases between the two ends. Per germline, CDR1 MNHNY and CDR2 SVGAGI (reference sequence). The CDR3 has 14 amino acids. The CDR3 DNA is TGTGCCAGCAGTTACGGGAGGGTTAGAAACACCATATATTTT. It translates to CASSYGRVRNTIYF.

The chain carries TRBV14 and TRBJ2-5, with TRBD1 matching 9 bases. Germline V gene data show CDR1 as SGHDN and CDR2 as FVKESK. The V gene end was trimmed by 4 bases and the J gene end by 2 bases; junction bases not matched to a gene: 14. The length of the CDR3 is 18 residues. The CDR3 DNA follows: TGTGCCAGCAGCCTCTGGGGGGACAGGGTGAGGGGTCAAGAGACCCAGTACTTC. Protein product: CASSLWGDRVRGQETQYF. Based on the CDR3 plus reference TRBV14 and TRBJ2-5, the full variable domain is EAGVTQFPSHSVIEKGQTVTLRCDPISGHDNLYWYRRVMGKEIKFLLHFVKESKQDESGMPNNRFLAERTGGTYSTLKVQPAELEDSGVYFCASSLWGDRVRGQETQYFGPGTRLLVL.

The chain recombines TRBV19 with TRBJ2-1; a possible D gene is TRBD2 (5 bases). The V gene's germline CDR1 is LNHDA and CDR2 SQIVND (reference sequence). V lost 7 bases to trimming and J lost 0 bases, with 10 bases between them. There are 14 residues in the CDR3. The CDR3 is CASTERSSYNEQFF. CDR3 nucleotide sequence: TGTGCCAGTACGGAGCGGAGCTCCTACAATGAGCAGTTCTTC.

The CDR3 loop reads CASSYPPQGTYEQYF. CDR3 nucleotide sequence: TGTGCCAGCAGTTATCCCCCCCAGGGGACCTACGAGCAGTACTTC. V gene TRBV6-6 combines with J gene TRBJ2-7; D is possibly TRBD1 (6 bases). Per germline, CDR1 MNHNY and CDR2 SVGAGI (reference sequence). V lost 3 bases to trimming and J lost 2 bases, with 14 bases between them. This CDR3 comprises 15 residues.

The chain uses TRBV25-1 and TRBJ1-4, with D maybe TRBD1 (6 bases). The ends were cut back, 4 bases at V and 3 bases at J, with 15 bases in the middle. In germline, CDR1 is MGHDK, CDR2 SYGVNS. The CDR3 has 16 residues. The CDR3 DNA reads as TGTGCCAGCAGTGGGAGAACAGGGATGGCTAATGAAAAACTGTTTTTT. Amino acid sequence: CASSGRTGMANEKLFF.

This rearrangement joins TRBV28 to TRBJ2-5, with a tentative D call TRBD1 (5 bases). Trimming shortened V by 4 bases and J by 6 bases, and 15 bases separated the two germline ends. The germline gives CDR1 MDHEN, CDR2 SYDVKM. The CDR3 sequence is 14 residues long. This CDR3 is CASSSPDHRKTQYF. The CDR3 DNA reads TGTGCCAGCAGTTCCCCGGACCACAGGAAGACCCAGTACTTC.

The chain is built from TRBV18 and TRBJ2-3; possible D gene TRBD1, 6 bases. Trimming pared 3 bases from V and 0 bases from J, leaving 10 bases between. Germline loops: CDR1 KGHSH, CDR2 LQKENI. The length of the CDR3 is 15 residues. CDR3 residues: CASSPGQLSTDTQYF. The CDR3 coding sequence is TGTGCCAGCTCACCCGGACAGCTTAGCACAGATACGCAGTATTTT.